The 28 T cell receptor beta chains in this list originate from one sample, sequenced in a study of cytomegalovirus exposure and HLA in healthy donors. A multiplex PCR was run with 60 Vbeta primers and 13 Jbeta primers. Sequencing was performed with immunoSEQ multiplex PCR; in TCRdb, only in-frame clones are kept and a portion is missing. Of roughly 140,000 clones detected, roughly three quarters appear once; the ten largest clones hold 4% to 6%. Sequencing was performed on PBMCs. The receptor set was obtained from a woman between 50 and 59 years old in good health and CMV-seronegative.

This chain connects TRBV7-2 to TRBJ1-3; 8 nucleotides line up with TRBD1. The CDR3 spans 16 residues. Germline values: CDR1 SGHTA, CDR2 FQGNSA. V dropped 5 bases and J dropped 3; count of bases not matched to a gene: 9. CDR3 amino acids: CASSHTTGAFGNTIYF. CDR3 in DNA: TGTGCCAGCAGCCACACGACAGGGGCTTTTGGAAACACCATATATTTT. Full variable domain (missing parts from reference TRBV7-2 and TRBJ1-3): GAGVSQSPSNKVTEKGKDVELRCDPISGHTALYWYRQSLGQGLEFLIYFQGNSAPDKSGLPSDRFSAERTGGSVSTLTIQRTQQEDSAVYLCASSHTTGAFGNTIYFGEGSWLTVV.

This chain uses TRBV5-1 with TRBJ2-2; perhaps TRBD2 as D (5 bases). The germline V gene encodes CDR1 SGHRS and CDR2 YFSETQ. The CDR3 covers 15 residues. V was cut by 3 bases and J by 5 bases, with 14 bases left in between. The CDR3 DNA reads as TGCGCCAGCAGCTCACAAGCGGCCCCGACCGGGGAGCTGTTTTTT. Amino acid sequence: CASSSQAAPTGELFF.

This clone turned up a few times. The rearrangement uses TRBV4-3 and TRBJ2-7, with 7 bases lining up with TRBD2. With V trimmed by 3 bases and J by 0 bases, 8 bases remained unmatched. This CDR3 contains 16 residues. From germline, CDR1 is LGHNA and CDR2 YSLEER. CDR3 sequence reads: CASSQALGGASYEQYF. The CDR3 nucleotides read TGCGCCAGCAGCCAGGCCTTGGGAGGGGCCTCCTACGAGCAGTACTTC.

The V gene is TRBV10-3, the J gene TRBJ1-3, with 10 bases matching TRBD1. Germline CDR1 and CDR2: ENHRY and SYGVKD. This CDR3 spans 16 amino acids. V shed 2 bases and J 1 base; nucleotides not matched to a gene: 2. The CDR3 protein is CAISEPGQGSGNTIYF. The CDR3 nucleotides read TGTGCCATCAGTGAGCCGGGACAGGGGTCTGGAAACACCATATATTTT.

The genes are TRBV11-2 and TRBJ1-2, with 9 bases identical to TRBD1. V gave up 4 bases and J gave up 2 bases; unmatched junction bases: 2. This CDR3 is 14 amino acids long. Germline loops: CDR1 SGHAT, CDR2 FQNNGV. The CDR3 loop reads CASSSDRGNYGYTF. The CDR3 DNA follows: TGTGCCAGCAGCTCGGACAGGGGCAACTATGGCTACACCTTC.

V gene TRBV28 combines with J gene TRBJ1-5; D is possibly TRBD1 (5 bases). CDR1 is MDHEN, CDR2 SYDVKM, per germline. V was shortened by 5 bases and J by 2 bases, with 13 bases between the two germline ends. CDR3 length: 15 residues. DNA of the CDR3: TGTGCCAGCAGTCCGGGGGTTAGGGGCAATCAGCCCCAGCATTTT. This encodes CASSPGVRGNQPQHF.

This clone was recorded a few times. The V gene is TRBV15, the J gene TRBJ1-5, with TRBD1 as a possible D gene (5 bases). Germline CDR1 LNHNV, CDR2 YYDKDF (reference sequence). This CDR3 region has 16 residues. V was shortened by 0 bases and J by 4 bases, with 13 bases between the two germline ends. The CDR3 DNA is TGTGCCACCAGCAGAGATCTGGGAGGGGAGAATCAGCCCCAGCATTTT. Translated, it gives CATSRDLGGENQPQHF.

Note on this clone: The junction departs from germline at one end; a sequencing error may be responsible. V and J are TRBV5-6 and TRBJ2-3, with 11 positions matching TRBD2. There are 17 residues in the CDR3. The V gene's germline CDR1 is SGHDT and CDR2 YYEEEE. Written as DNA, the CDR3 is TGTGCCAGCGGCTTACCCGGACTAGCGGGTAACACAGATACGCAGTATTTT. Protein: CASGLPGLAGNTDTQYF.

The V and J genes are TRBV5-8 and TRBJ1-2, with TRBD1 matching over 7 bases. The J segment lost 8 bases and the V segment lost 0 bases, leaving 13 bases of the junction unmatched. Germline-derived CDR1 and CDR2 are SGHTS and YDEGEE. The CDR3 has 16 residues. In DNA form, the CDR3 reads TGTGCCAGCAGCTTGGTTCTCCCAGGAACAGGGGCCGGCTACACCTTC. It yields the protein CASSLVLPGTGAGYTF.

This clone was seen a few times. V usage is TRBV7-2 and J usage is TRBJ2-7, with D possibly TRBD1 on 5 matching bases. The CDR3 length is 15 residues. Germline CDR1 and CDR2: SGHTA and FQGNSA. Trimming removed 3 bases from V and 3 bases from J, with 15 bases in between. The CDR3 nucleotides are TGTGCCAGCAGCTTTGGCCAGGGCAATGGCTACGAGCAGTACTTC. Amino acid sequence: CASSFGQGNGYEQYF.

This clone has more than one count but fewer than ten. The V and J genes are TRBV4-1 and TRBJ2-5; D ambiguous. Trimming left V 2 bases short and J 5 bases short, with 12 bases between. The CDR3 is made up of 14 amino acids. Germline V lookup: CDR1 MGHRA, CDR2 YSYEKL. Written as DNA, the CDR3 is TGCGCCAGCAGCCAAAGGAGTACCGCGGAGACCCAGTACTTC. Protein: CASSQRSTAETQYF.

This chain uses TRBV28 with TRBJ2-1, with 7 bases matching TRBD2. CDR1 and CDR2 (germline): MDHEN, SYDVKM. The CDR3 has 14 amino acids. Losses at the gene ends were 3 bases for V and 9 bases for J; bases not matched to a gene: 8. CDR3 nucleotide sequence: TGTGCCAGCAGTTTCGCGGGGGTTCGAGGTGAGCAGTTCTTC. Its protein product is CASSFAGVRGEQFF.

This clone was recorded a few times. CDR3 residues: CASSQRVIGTGGMNTEAFF. The CDR3 nucleotides read TGCGCCAGCAGCCAGAGGGTGATCGGGACAGGGGGCATGAACACTGAAGCTTTCTTT. V usage is TRBV4-1 and J usage is TRBJ1-1, with TRBD1 identical over 12 bases. V gave up 3 bases and J gave up 0 bases; unmatched junction bases: 11. Germline lookup yields CDR1 MGHRA and CDR2 YSYEKL. This CDR3 is built from 19 residues.

The rearrangement joins TRBV23-1 to TRBJ2-7; 8 bases agree with TRBD1. TRBV23-1 belongs to the ORF category, with a function that is uncertain. This CDR3 has 17 amino acids. V lost 3 bases to trimming and J lost 2 bases; unmatched junction nucleotides: 12. CDR3 sequence (DNA): TGCGCCAGCAGTCACCCCTTAAAGGACAGGGCAACCTACGAGCAGTACTTC. Residues: CASSHPLKDRATYEQYF.

This clone was detected a few times. The V and J genes are TRBV27 and TRBJ2-5; TRBD2 matches 8 bases. Germline CDR1 and CDR2: MNHEY and SMNVEV (reference sequence). The trim removed 2 bases at V and 1 base at J, leaving 9 bases unmatched. This CDR3 contains 17 residues. CDR3 nucleotides: TGTGCCAGCAGTTTAGGGTGGGCTAGCGGGCTCCAAGAGACCCAGTACTTC. Translated: CASSLGWASGLQETQYF.

The chain has TRBV4-2 and TRBJ1-5, with D uncertain. Trimming took 6 bases from V and 3 from J, leaving 9 bases between them. The CDR3 runs 13 residues. CDR1 is LGHNA and CDR2 is YNFKEQ in the germline V gene. In nucleotides, the CDR3 is TGTGCCAGCAGTCGTGAGGTCAATCAGCCCCAGCATTTT. Translation gives CASSREVNQPQHF.

V usage is TRBV5-1 and J usage is TRBJ1-6, with 7 bases lining up with TRBD1. Per the germline V gene, CDR1 is SGHRS and CDR2 is YFSETQ. Trimming cost V 0 bases and J 9 bases; bases outside gene matches: 6. The CDR3 covers 15 residues. The DNA for the CDR3 is TGCGCCAGCAGCTTGGTAACAGGGGTCCTTTCACCCCTCCACTTT. This sequence encodes CASSLVTGVLSPLHF.

V gene TRBV5-1 combines with J gene TRBJ1-6; the D is unclear. There are 13 residues in the CDR3. Germline values: CDR1 SGHRS, CDR2 YFSETQ. V was clipped by 2 bases and J by 8 bases, with 8 bases between them. The CDR3 reads CASSLSQDSPLHF. The CDR3, as DNA: TGCGCCAGCAGCTTAAGTCAGGATTCACCCCTCCACTTT.

The chain has TRBV30 and TRBJ1-6; D might be TRBD1 (5 bases). CDR3 length equals 15 residues. V gave up 2 bases and J gave up 8 bases, with 16 bases separating them. CDR1 and CDR2 from the germline V gene are GTSNPN and SVGIG (reference sequence). The CDR3 DNA is TGTGCCTGGAGTTTTGGGCAGGGCCATGATTCACCCCTCCACTTT. It is translated as CAWSFGQGHDSPLHF.

This sequence joins TRBV30 and TRBJ2-2, with a tentative D call TRBD1 (5 bases). The CDR3 extends over 15 amino acids. Germline V gene sequence: CDR1 GTSNPN, CDR2 SVGIG (reference sequence). The germline V and J ends were trimmed by 0 bases and 4 bases, with 12 bases remaining between them. CDR3 protein: CAWSVSRASTGELFF. The CDR3 coding sequence is TGTGCCTGGAGTGTTAGCAGGGCGAGCACCGGGGAGCTGTTTTTT.

V and J are TRBV11-2 and TRBJ2-7, with D possibly matching TRBD1 (5 bases). This CDR3 contains 17 residues. Germline assignment: CDR1 SGHAT and CDR2 FQNNGV. The V and J ends lost 3 bases and 4 bases respectively, with 22 bases between them. Here the CDR3 reads CASSFGSLRGSGYEQYF. In nucleotides, the CDR3 is TGTGCCAGCAGCTTTGGATCTTTAAGGGGCTCTGGGTACGAGCAGTACTTC.

This rearrangement joins TRBV27 to TRBJ2-7, with D tentatively TRBD1 (6 bases). This CDR3 has 14 residues. The ends were cut back, 4 bases at V and 3 bases at J, with 13 bases in the middle. Germline CDR1 and CDR2: MNHEY and SMNVEV (reference sequence). The CDR3 is CASSSPGTRYEQYF. The CDR3 DNA sequence: TGTGCCAGCAGTTCCCCCGGGACACGCTACGAGCAGTACTTC.

V is TRBV7-9 and J is TRBJ2-1; D gene ambiguous. There are 14 residues in the CDR3. The V end lost 5 bases, the J end lost 0 bases, and 8 bases lay between the germline ends. CDR1 and CDR2 (germline): SEHNR, FQNEAQ (reference sequence). In nucleotides, the CDR3 is TGTGCCAGCAGCCCCTCTAGCTCCTACAATGAGCAGTTCTTC. Amino acid sequence: CASSPSSSYNEQFF.

The chain has TRBV21-1 and TRBJ1-4. TRBV21-1 is labeled a pseudogene. The CDR3 has 15 residues. The CDR3 is CASSKVGGVDEKLFF. CDR3 nucleotides: TGTGCCAGCAGCAAAGTTGGCGGGGTAGATGAAAAACTGTTTTTT.

The gene calls are TRBV5-4 and TRBJ2-7; TRBD1 might be the D (5 bases). In germline, CDR1 is SGHNT, CDR2 YYREEE (reference sequence). V lost 5 bases and J lost 4, with 7 bases in between. The CDR3 consists of 11 residues. CDR3 bases: TGTGCCAGCAGTTCAGGGTACGAGCAGTACTTC. Its protein is CASSSGYEQYF.

The chain links TRBV29-1 to TRBJ1-2; 8 positions match TRBD1. CDR1 SQVTM and CDR2 ANQGSEA come from the germline V gene. The CDR3 is 12 residues long. With V trimmed by 6 bases and J by 10 bases, 10 bases remained unmatched. The CDR3 DNA reads TGCAGCGTAGGGGACAGGTCTCGGGACTACACCTTC. Translated, it gives CSVGDRSRDYTF.

This chain uses TRBV2 with TRBJ1-2; 7 bases line up with TRBD1. The CDR3 loop spans 15 amino acids. After removal of 1 base from V and 4 bases from J, the junction contained 6 bases not matched to a gene. The V gene's germline CDR1 is SNHLY and CDR2 FYNNEI. DNA for the CDR3: TGTGCCAGCAGTGAAGGAACAGGGGCGGGCTATGGCTACACCTTC. Translating gives CASSEGTGAGYGYTF.

The chain carries TRBV28 and TRBJ1-1; 7 positions match TRBD1. There are 17 residues in the CDR3. Germline CDR1 is MDHEN and CDR2 is SYDVKM. Losses at the gene ends were 5 bases for V and 6 bases for J; bases not matched to a gene: 18. The CDR3: CASSPLLTGTLKAEAFF. In nucleotides, the CDR3 is TGTGCCAGCAGTCCTCTCTTGACAGGGACACTCAAGGCTGAAGCTTTCTTT.